This T cell receptor (beta chain) was captured in a study of T cell responses to AZD1222 COVID-19 vaccine. Study-wide results and limits: Donors were chiefly white British, with a greater number of females, and clonal diversity was perhaps underestimated. Among AZD1222 vaccinees, only five or six were seropositive at baseline. Recipients of two AZD1222 doses showed rising Spike-specific TCR breadth and depth.

TCRdb's table, derived via immunoSEQ multiplex PCR, lists solely in-frame clones and lacks some. The data show around 100,000 clones, 84% seen once. Trimming at V came to 0 bases and at J to 7 bases, leaving 10 bases not matched to a gene. Per the germline V gene, CDR1 is SGHRS and CDR2 is YFSETQ. The CDR3 totals 18 residues. Notes on this clone: Its cognate antigen is unknown.

The sequence came from an adult in good health. V usage is TRBV5-1 and J usage is TRBJ2-1, with 13 bases matching TRBD2. The starting material was peripheral blood, obtained on day 0 of AZD1222 vaccination. CDR3 sequence (DNA): TGCGCCAGCAGCTTGGGGACTAGCGGGGGCTCCGCGTGGAATGAGCAGTTCTTC. It specifies CASSLGTSGGSAWNEQFF.